This T cell receptor beta chain was identified during a study of blood T cell repertoires in COVID-19 (TCRdb year 2020). Turning to the overall study: The collaborator samples originated in the United States, Italy and Spain and spanned the acute and convalescent phases of COVID-19. The material from the prospective study consisted of cDNA or gDNA derived from T cells, B-cell-depleted T cells, or PBMCs. The dataset comprised deeply sampled blood TCRbeta repertoires from subjects exposed to, actively infected with, or recovered from COVID-19. The repertoires were released in a freely available public database meant as a resource for research on the immune response to SARS-CoV-2. Samples came from the ongoing ImmuneRACE study (first 160 participants) plus 1,254 subjects from 6 global collaborators. Sample metadata almost always included a de-identified subject ID, COVID-19 status, age in years and sex. HLA class I and class II types, where available, came from metadata supplied by the sample provider rather than from assay-based typing. The study at large found these results: How much clinical and demographic metadata was included differed by source and by participant, and the metadata was provided uncurated.

Note on this clone: The specificity of this receptor is unknown. Base quality data are lacking; no much larger clone is found one base away.

One collaborating source in Seattle enrolled patients while the patients were actively infected and followed the patients over time throughout the course of disease. Each collaborating institution followed its own protocols to collect whole blood in K2EDTA tubes. For TCRbeta analysis, collaborators shipped samples as frozen whole blood, isolated PBMCs, or DNA extracted from either of those sample types. The immunoSEQ Assay, a bias-controlled multiplex PCR, was used to amplify TCRbeta CDR3 regions from genomic DNA. The study's processing was this. Nucleated cell counts per sample were estimated from amplification of reference gene primers within the assay. To quantify the absolute abundance of each unique TCRbeta CDR3 rearrangement, sequence reads were collapsed and filtered. For each sample, productive Simpson clonality was calculated as the square root of Simpson's diversity index across productive rearrangements. The immuneACCESS repertoire file appears here via TCRdb, limited to in-frame rearrangements. These files lack a portion of the clones; in checked studies, under half of the deficit traces to unresolved V genes, and the cause of the others is not known. That table furnishes V, J and clone size, whereas the DNA furnished D and trimming. The sample table lists roughly 160,000 clones, roughly 84% of them with a count of one. The leading ten clones occupy 6.9% of the sample.

Sequencing input: peripheral blood. The origin of this receptor is a man at least 80 years old with COVID-19, enrolled during active disease.

The CDR3 region has the sequence CASSLYSTGNAFF. The nucleotides read TGTGCCAGCAGTTTATACTCGACAGGGAACGCTTTCTTT. This chain is built from TRBV28 and TRBJ1-1; TRBD1 lines up with 7 middle nucleotides. Trimming removed 1 base from V and 11 bases from J; the gene matches leave 7 bases unexplained. From a lookup of the germline V gene, CDR1 and CDR2 are MDHEN and SYDVKM. Reading from cysteine to phenylalanine, the CDR3 counts 13 amino acids. Just CDR3 DNA is preserved here, 39 bases in frame from base 1.